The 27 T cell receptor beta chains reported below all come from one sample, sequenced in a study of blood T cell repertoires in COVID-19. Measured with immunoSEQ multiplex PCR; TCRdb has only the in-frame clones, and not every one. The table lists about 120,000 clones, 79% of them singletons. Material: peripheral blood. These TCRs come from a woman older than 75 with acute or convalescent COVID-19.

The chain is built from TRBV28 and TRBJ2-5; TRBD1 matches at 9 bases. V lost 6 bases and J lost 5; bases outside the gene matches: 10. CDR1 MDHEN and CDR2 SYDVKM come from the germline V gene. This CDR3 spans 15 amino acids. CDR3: CASSRIQGARETQYF. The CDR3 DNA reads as TGTGCCAGCAGCCGCATACAGGGGGCGCGGGAGACCCAGTACTTC.

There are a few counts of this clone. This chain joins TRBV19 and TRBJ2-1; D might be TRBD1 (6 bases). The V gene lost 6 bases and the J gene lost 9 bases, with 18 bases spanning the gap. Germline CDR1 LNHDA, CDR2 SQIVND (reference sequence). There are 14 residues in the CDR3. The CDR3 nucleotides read TGTGCCAGTAGATCCAGGGGCTCTACAGGTGAGCAGTTCTTC. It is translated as CASRSRGSTGEQFF.

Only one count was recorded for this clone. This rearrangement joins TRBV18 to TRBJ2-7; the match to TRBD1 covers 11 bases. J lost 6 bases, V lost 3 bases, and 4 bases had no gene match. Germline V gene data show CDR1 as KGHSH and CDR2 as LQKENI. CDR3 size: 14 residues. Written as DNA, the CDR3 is TGTGCCAGCTCACCCGCCGGGACAGGGGGCGAGCAGTACTTC. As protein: CASSPAGTGGEQYF.

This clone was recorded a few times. CDR3 DNA sequence: TGTGCCAGCAGTCCAGGGGTGGGTCAGCCCCAGCATTTT. This gives the protein CASSPGVGQPQHF. This chain links TRBV27 with TRBJ1-5, with a weak D call TRBD1 (6 bases). This CDR3 is built from 13 residues. CDR1 is MNHEY and CDR2 is SMNVEV in the germline V gene (reference sequence). V lost 5 bases, J lost 6 bases, and 11 bases lay in between.

The CDR3 here is CAWSVRSQGVRSATNTEAFF. The CDR3 nucleotides read TGTGCCTGGAGTGTACGTTCACAGGGGGTCAGGTCTGCCACGAACACTGAAGCTTTCTTT. The chain links TRBV30 to TRBJ1-1; 8 nucleotides align to TRBD1. The CDR3 consists of 20 residues. Germline V gene data show CDR1 as GTSNPN and CDR2 as SVGIG (reference sequence). Germline trimming cut 0 bases from V and 1 base from J; bases unmatched to any gene: 19.

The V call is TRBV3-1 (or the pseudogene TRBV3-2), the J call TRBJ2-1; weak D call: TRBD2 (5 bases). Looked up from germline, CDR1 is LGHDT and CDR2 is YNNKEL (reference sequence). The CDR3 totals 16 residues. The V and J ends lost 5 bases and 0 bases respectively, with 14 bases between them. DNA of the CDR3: TGTGCCAGCAGCTCCCGGGCGGGCCCCTCCTACAATGAGCAGTTCTTC. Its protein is CASSSRAGPSYNEQFF.

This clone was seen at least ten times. DNA for the CDR3: TGTGCCAGCAGCCAAGGAAGCGGGAGTCCAGATACGCAGTATTTT. Translated: CASSQGSGSPDTQYF. The rearrangement links TRBV3-1 (or the pseudogene TRBV3-2) to TRBJ2-3; 8 bases are shared with TRBD2. CDR3 length equals 15 residues. From germline, CDR1 is LGHDT and CDR2 YNNKEL (reference sequence). The trim removed 1 base at V and 4 bases at J, leaving 4 bases unmatched.

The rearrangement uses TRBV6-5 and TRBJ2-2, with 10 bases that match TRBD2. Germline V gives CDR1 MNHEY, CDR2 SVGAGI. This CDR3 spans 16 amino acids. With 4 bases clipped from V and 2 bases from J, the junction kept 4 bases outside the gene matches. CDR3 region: CASSSIAGGNTGELFF. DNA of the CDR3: TGTGCCAGCAGTTCCATAGCGGGGGGTAACACCGGGGAGCTGTTTTTT.

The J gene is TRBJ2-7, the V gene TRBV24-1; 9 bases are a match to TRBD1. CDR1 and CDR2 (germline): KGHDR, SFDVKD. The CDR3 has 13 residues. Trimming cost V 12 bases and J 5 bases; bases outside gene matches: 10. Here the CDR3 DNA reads TGTGCCGTTGCCGGGACAGGGACCCACGAGCAGTACTTC. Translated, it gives CAVAGTGTHEQYF.

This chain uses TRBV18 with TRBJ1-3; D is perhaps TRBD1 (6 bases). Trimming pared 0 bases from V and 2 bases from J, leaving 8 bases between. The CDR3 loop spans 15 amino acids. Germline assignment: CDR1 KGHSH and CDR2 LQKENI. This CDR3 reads CASSPPGTPGNTIYF. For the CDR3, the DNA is TGTGCCAGCTCACCACCGGGGACACCTGGAAACACCATATATTTT. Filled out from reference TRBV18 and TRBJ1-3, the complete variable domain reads NAGVMQNPRHLVRRRGQEARLRCSPMKGHSHVYWYRQLPEEGLKFMVYLQKENIIDESGMPKERFSAEFPKEGPSILRIQQVVRGDSAAYFCASSPPGTPGNTIYFGEGSWLTVV.

CDR3 nucleotides: TGTGCCAGCAGAGGAGGGGCAGTGAACACTGAAGCTTTCTTT. Translation gives CASRGGAVNTEAFF. The V and J genes are TRBV6-5 and TRBJ1-1, with D perhaps matching TRBD1 (5 bases). This CDR3 region has 14 residues. CDR1 is MNHEY and CDR2 is SVGAGI in the germline V gene. Between the trimmed V and J ends, which lost 6 bases and 0 bases, there was a span of 11 bases.

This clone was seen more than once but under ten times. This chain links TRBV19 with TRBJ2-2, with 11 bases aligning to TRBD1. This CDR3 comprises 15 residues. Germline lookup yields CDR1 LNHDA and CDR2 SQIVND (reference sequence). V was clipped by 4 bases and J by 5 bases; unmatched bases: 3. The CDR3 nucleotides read TGTGCCAGTAGTACCGGGACAGGGGGGACCGGGGAGCTGTTTTTT. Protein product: CASSTGTGGTGELFF.

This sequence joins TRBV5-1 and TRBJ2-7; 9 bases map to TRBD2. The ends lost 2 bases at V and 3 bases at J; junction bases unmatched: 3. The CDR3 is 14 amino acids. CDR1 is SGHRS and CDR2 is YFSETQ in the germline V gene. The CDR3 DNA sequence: TGCGCCAGCAGCTTAAATAGCGGGGGCTACGAGCAGTACTTC. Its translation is CASSLNSGGYEQYF.

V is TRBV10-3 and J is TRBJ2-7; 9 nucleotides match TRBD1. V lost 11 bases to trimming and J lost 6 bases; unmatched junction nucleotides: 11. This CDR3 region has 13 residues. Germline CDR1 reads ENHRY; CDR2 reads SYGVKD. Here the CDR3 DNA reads TGTGCCTCCGGCCAGAAGGACAGGGGCGAGCAGTACTTC. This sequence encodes CASGQKDRGEQYF.

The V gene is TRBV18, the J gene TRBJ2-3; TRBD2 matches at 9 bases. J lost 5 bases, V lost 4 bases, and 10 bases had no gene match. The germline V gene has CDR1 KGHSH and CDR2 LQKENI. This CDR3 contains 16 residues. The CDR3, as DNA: TGTGCCAGCTCACTTAATCTAGCGGGGCACGGAGATACGCAGTATTTT. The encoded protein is CASSLNLAGHGDTQYF.

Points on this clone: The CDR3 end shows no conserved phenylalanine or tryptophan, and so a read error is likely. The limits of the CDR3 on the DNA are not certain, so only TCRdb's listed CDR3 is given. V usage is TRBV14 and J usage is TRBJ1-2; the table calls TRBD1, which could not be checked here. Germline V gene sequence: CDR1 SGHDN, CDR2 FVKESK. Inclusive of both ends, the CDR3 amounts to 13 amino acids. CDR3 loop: CASSHGPEGPGRP.

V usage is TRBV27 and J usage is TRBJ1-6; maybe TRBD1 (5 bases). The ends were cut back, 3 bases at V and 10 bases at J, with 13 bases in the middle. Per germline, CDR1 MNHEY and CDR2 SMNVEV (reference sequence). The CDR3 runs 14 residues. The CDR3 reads CASSFTTQGSPLHF. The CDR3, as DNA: TGTGCCAGCAGTTTTACTACCCAGGGATCACCCCTCCACTTT.

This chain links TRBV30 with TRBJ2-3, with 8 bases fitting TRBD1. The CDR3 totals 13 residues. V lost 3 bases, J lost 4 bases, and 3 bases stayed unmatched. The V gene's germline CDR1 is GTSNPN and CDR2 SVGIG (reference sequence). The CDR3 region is CAWSTGGADTQYF. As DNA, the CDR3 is TGTGCCTGGAGCACAGGGGGAGCAGATACGCAGTATTTT.

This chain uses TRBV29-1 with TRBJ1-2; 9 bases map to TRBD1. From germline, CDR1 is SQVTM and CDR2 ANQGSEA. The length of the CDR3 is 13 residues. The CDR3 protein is CSAGTGLNYGYTF. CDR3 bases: TGCAGTGCCGGGACAGGGCTTAACTATGGCTACACCTTC.

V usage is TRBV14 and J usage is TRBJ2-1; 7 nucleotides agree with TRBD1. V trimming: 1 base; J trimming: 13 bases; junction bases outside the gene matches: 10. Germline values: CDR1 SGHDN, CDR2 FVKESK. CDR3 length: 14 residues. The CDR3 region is CASSQVTGSGVQFF. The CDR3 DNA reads TGTGCCAGCAGCCAAGTGACAGGGTCGGGTGTTCAGTTCTTC.

CDR3 in amino acids: CASNPLASGNSPLHF. The CDR3 DNA sequence: TGTGCCAGCAATCCCCTGGCCTCGGGTAATTCACCCCTCCACTTT. The chain recombines TRBV2 with TRBJ1-6; D is ambiguous. The CDR3 loop spans 15 amino acids. Trimming pared 7 bases from V and 6 bases from J, leaving 16 bases between. Germline lookup yields CDR1 SNHLY and CDR2 FYNNEI.

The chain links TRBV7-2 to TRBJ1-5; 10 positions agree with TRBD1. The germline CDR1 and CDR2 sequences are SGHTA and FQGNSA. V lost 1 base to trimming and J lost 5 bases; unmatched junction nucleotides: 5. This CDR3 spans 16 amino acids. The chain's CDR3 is CASSLGTGGTDQPQHF. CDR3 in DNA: TGTGCCAGCAGCTTAGGGACAGGGGGTACTGATCAGCCCCAGCATTTT.

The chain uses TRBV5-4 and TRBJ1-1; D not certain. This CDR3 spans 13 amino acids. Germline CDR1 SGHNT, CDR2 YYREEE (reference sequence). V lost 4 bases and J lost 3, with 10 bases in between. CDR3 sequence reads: CASSGSEYTEAFF. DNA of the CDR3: TGTGCCAGCAGCGGCTCGGAGTACACTGAAGCTTTCTTT.

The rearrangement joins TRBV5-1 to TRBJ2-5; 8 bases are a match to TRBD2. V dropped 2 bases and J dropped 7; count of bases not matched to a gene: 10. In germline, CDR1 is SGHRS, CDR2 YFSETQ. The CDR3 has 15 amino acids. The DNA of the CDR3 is TGCGCCAGCAGCTTTACGGGGGGGGCCCCCGGGACCCAGTACTTC. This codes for CASSFTGGAPGTQYF.

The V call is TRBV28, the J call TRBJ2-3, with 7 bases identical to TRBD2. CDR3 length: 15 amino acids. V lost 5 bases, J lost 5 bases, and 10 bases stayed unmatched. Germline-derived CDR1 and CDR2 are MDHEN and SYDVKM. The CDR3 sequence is CASSPIGGGGDTQYF. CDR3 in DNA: TGTGCCAGCAGTCCCATAGGCGGGGGAGGAGATACGCAGTATTTT. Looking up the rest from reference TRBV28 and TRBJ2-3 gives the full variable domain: DVKVTQSSRYLVKRTGEKVFLECVQDMDHENMFWYRQDPGLGLRLIYFSYDVKMKEKGDIPEGYSVSREKKERFSLILESASTNQTSMYLCASSPIGGGGDTQYFGPGTRLTVL.

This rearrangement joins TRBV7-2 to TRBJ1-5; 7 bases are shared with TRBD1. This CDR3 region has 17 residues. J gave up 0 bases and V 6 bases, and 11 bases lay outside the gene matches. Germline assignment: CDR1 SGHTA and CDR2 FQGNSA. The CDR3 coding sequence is TGTGCCAGCAGTCGACCACAGGGGTCGGGTAGCAATCAGCCCCAGCATTTT. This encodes CASSRPQGSGSNQPQHF.

The CDR3, as DNA: TGTGCCAGCAGTGATACCCGGGACTTATCCACAGATACGCAGTATTTT. Amino acids: CASSDTRDLSTDTQYF. The J gene is TRBJ2-3, the V gene TRBV6-4, with a possible D match to TRBD2 (6 bases). CDR3 length: 16 amino acids. CDR1 is MRHNA and CDR2 is SNTAGT in the germline V gene. The V end was cut by 3 bases, the J end by 2 bases, with 15 bases between.